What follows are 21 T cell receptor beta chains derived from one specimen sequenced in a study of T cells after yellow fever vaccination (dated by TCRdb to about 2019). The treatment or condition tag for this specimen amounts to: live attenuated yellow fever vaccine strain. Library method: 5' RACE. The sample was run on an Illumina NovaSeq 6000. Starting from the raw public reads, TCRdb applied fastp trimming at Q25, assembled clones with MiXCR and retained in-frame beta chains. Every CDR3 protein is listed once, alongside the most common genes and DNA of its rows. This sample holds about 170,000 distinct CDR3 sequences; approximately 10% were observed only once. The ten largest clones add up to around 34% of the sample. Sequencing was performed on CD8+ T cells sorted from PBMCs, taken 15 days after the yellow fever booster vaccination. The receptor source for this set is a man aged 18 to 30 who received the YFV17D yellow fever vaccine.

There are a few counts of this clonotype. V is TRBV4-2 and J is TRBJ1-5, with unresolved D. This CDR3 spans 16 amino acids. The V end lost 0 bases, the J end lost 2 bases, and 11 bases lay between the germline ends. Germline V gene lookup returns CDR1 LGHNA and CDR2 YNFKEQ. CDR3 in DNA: TGTGCCAGCAGCCAAGATGGGGTCTCGGGCAATCAGCCCCAGCATTTT. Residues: CASSQDGVSGNQPQHF.

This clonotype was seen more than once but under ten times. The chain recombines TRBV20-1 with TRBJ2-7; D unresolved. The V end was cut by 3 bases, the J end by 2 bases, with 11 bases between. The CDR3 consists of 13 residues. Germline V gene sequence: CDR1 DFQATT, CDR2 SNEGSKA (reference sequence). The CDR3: CSARPPDTYEQYF. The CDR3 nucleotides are TGCAGTGCTAGGCCCCCAGACACCTACGAGCAGTACTTC.

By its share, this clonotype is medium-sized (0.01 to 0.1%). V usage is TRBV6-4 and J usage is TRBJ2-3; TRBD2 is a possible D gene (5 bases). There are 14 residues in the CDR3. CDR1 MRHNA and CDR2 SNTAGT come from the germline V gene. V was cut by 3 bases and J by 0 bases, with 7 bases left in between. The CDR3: CASSERGSTDTQYF. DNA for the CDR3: TGTGCCAGCAGTGAAAGAGGGAGCACAGATACGCAGTATTTT.

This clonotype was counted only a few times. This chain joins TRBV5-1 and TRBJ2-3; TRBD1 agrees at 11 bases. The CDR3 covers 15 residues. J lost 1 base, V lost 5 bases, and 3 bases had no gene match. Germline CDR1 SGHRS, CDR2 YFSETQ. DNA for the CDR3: TGCGCCAGCAGGGACAGGGGGCTTGGCACAGATACGCAGTATTTT. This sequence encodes CASRDRGLGTDTQYF. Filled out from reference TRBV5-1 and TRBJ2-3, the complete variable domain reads KAGVTQTPRYLIKTRGQQVTLSCSPISGHRSVSWYQQTPGQGLQFLFEYFSETQRNKGNFPGRFSGRQFSNSRSEMNVSTLELGDSALYLCASRDRGLGTDTQYFGPGTRLTVL.

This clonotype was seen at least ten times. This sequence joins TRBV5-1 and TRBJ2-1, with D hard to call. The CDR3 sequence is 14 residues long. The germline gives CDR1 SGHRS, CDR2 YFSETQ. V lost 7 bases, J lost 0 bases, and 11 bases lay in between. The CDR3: CASGAGISYNEQFF. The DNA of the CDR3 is TGCGCCAGCGGAGCAGGCATCTCCTACAATGAGCAGTTCTTC.

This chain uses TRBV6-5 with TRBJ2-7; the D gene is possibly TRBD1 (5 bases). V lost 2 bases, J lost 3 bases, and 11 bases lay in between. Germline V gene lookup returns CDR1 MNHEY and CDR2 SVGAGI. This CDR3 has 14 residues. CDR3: CASSYHRMGYEQYV. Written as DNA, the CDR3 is TGTGCCAGCAGTTACCACAGGATGGGCTACGAGCAGTACGTC.

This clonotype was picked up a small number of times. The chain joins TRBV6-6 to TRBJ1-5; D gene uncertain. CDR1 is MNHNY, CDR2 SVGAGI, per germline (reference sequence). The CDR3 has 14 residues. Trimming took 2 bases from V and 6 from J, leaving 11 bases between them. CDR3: CASSYVGSLQPQHF. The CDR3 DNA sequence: TGTGCCAGCAGTTACGTCGGGTCCCTTCAGCCCCAGCATTTT.

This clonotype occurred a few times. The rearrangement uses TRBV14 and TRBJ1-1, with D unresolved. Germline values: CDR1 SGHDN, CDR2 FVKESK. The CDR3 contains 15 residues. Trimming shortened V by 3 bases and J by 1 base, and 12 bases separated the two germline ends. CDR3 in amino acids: CASSQTKWENTEAFF. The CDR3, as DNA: TGTGCCAGCAGCCAGACTAAATGGGAGAACACTGAAGCTTTCTTT.

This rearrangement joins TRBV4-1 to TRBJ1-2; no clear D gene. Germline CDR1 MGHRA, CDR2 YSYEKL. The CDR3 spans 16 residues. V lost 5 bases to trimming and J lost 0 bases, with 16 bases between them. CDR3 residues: CASSKSLRASNYGYTF. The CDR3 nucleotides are TGCGCCAGCAGCAAAAGTCTTAGGGCGTCTAACTATGGCTACACCTTC.

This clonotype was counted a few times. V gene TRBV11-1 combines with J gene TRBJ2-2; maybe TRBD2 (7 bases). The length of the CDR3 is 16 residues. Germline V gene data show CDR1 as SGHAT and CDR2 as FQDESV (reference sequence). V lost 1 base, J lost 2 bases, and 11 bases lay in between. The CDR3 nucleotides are TGTGCCAGCAGCTTAGTGCGGGGGCTAAACACCGGGGAGCTGTTTTTT. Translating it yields CASSLVRGLNTGELFF.

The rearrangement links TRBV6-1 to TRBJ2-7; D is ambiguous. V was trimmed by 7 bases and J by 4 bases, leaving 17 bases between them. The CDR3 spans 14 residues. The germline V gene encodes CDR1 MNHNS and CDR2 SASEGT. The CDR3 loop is CASKSASFGYEQYV. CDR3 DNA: TGTGCCAGCAAGTCGGCGTCCTTTGGGTACGAGCAGTACGTC.

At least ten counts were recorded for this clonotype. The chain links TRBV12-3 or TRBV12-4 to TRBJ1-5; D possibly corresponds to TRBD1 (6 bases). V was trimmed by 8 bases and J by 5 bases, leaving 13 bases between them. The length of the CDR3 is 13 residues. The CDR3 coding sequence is TGTGCCAGCCAGGGGACGGCTTATCAGCCCCAGCATTTT. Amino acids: CASQGTAYQPQHF.

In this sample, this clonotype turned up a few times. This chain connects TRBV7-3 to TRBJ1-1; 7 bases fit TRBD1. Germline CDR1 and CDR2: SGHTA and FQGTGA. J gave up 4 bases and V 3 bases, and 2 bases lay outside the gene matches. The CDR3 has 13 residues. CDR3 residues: CASSFDRVTEAFF. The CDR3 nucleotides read TGTGCCAGCAGCTTCGACAGGGTCACTGAAGCTTTCTTT.

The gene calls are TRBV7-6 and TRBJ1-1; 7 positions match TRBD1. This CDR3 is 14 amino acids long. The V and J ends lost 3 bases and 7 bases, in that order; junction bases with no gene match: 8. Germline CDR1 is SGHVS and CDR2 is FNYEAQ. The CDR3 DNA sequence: TGTGCCAGCAGCTTGGGGGAAGGGGGCCGTGAAGCTTTCTTT. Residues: CASSLGEGGREAFF.

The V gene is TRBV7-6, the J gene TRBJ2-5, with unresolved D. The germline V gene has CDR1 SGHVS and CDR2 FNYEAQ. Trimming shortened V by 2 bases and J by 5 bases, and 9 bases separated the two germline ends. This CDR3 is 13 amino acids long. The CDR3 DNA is TGTGCCAGCAGCTTACGACTTCTTGAGACCCAGTACTTC. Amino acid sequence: CASSLRLLETQYF.

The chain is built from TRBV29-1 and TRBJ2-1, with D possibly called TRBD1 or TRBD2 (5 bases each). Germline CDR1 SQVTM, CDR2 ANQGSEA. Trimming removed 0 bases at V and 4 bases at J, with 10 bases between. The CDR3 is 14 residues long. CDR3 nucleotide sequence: TGCAGCGTTGAAGAGGTAGAGGGGTACAATGAGCAGTTCTTC. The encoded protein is CSVEEVEGYNEQFF.

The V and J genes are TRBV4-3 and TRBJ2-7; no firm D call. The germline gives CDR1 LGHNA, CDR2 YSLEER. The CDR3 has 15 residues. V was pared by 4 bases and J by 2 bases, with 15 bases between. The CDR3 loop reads CASSPMVALTYEQYF. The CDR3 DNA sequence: TGCGCCAGCAGCCCCATGGTAGCACTCACCTACGAGCAGTACTTC.

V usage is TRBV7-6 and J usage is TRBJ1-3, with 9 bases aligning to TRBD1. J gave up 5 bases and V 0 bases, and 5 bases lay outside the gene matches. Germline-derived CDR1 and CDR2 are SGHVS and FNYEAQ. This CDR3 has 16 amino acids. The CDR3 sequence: CASSLAVGQGRNTIYF. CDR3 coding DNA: TGTGCCAGCAGCTTAGCCGTGGGACAGGGACGAAACACCATATATTTT.

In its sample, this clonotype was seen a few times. CDR3 loop: CASSLALRGETQYF. The CDR3 nucleotides read TGTGCCAGCAGCTTAGCGCTGAGGGGAGAGACCCAGTACTTC. V gene TRBV7-9 combines with J gene TRBJ2-5, with D perhaps matching TRBD1 or TRBD2 (5 bases each). The V end was cut by 0 bases, the J end by 4 bases, with 9 bases between. The CDR3 loop spans 14 amino acids. Per germline, CDR1 SEHNR and CDR2 FQNEAQ (reference sequence). The variable domain in full, completed from reference TRBV7-9 and TRBJ2-5, reads DTGVSQNPRHKITKRGQNVTFRCDPISEHNRLYWYRQTLGQGPEFLTYFQNEAQLEKSRLLSDRFSAERPKGSFSTLEIQRTEQGDSAMYLCASSLALRGETQYFGPGTRLLVL.

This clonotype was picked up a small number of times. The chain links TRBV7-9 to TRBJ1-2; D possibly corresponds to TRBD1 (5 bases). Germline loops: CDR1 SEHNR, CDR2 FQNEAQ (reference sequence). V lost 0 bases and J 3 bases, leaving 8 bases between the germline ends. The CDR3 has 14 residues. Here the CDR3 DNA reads TGTGCCAGCAGCTTAGCGACAGCTTACTATGGCTACACCTTC. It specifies CASSLATAYYGYTF.

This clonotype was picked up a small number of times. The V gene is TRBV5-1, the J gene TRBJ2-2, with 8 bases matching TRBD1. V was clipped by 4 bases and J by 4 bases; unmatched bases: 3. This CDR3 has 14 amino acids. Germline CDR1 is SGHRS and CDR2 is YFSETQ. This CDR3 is CASSTGTGTGELFF. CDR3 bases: TGCGCCAGCAGCACGGGGACAGGCACCGGGGAGCTGTTTTTT.